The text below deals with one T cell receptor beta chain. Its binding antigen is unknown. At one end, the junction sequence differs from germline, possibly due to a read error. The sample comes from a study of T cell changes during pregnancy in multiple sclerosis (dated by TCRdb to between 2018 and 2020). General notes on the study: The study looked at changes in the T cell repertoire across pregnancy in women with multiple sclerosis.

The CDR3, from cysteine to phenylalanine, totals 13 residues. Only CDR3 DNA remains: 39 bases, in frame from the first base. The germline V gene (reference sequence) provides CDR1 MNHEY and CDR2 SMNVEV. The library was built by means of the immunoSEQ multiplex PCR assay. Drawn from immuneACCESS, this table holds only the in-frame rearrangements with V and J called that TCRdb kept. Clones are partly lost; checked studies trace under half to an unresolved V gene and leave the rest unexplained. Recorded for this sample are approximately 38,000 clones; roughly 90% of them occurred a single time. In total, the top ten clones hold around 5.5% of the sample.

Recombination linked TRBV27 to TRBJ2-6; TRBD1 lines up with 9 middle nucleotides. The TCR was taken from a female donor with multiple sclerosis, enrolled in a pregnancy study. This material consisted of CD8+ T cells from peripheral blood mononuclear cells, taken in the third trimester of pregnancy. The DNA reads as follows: TGTGCCAGTTCGACAGGGGGAGCCAACGCCCTGACTTTC. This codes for CASSTGGANALTF.